The entry below describes one T cell receptor beta chain. In the absence of a count, this clonotype is rated medium-sized (0.01 to 0.1%) from its frequency. Its antigen is unknown. This sample is drawn from a study of human CD8 memory T cell subsets (dated by TCRdb to 2020 to 2022). Background on the whole study: The clonal relationships among stem-like (TSTEM), progenitor exhausted-like (TPEX) and effector memory CD8+ T cell subsets were assessed by comparing the TCRbeta repertoires of these subsets. Over 5 donors each provided TSTEM, TPEX and effector memory subsets, from which TCRbeta repertoires were obtained.

CCR7+ PD-1- TIGIT- cells were the ones classified as stem-like memory CD8+ T cells (TSTEM). Peripheral blood mononuclear cells were isolated from healthy donor buffy coats by density gradient separation. The study enriched total CD8+ T cells through negative magnetic separation using EasySep or MojoSort CD8+ T cell isolation kits. An RNeasy Mini Kit was used to extract total RNA from duplicate vials of around 150,000 sorted CD8+ T cells per subset. PBMCs were used either fresh or after cryopreservation in fetal bovine serum containing around 10% DMSO. CD8+ T cell subsets were sorted to purity by fluorescence-activated cell sorting on a FACSAria III. The instrument was a NextSeq 550. A Human TCR Profiling Kit was used to prepare UMI-labeled 5' RACE TCRbeta libraries. Every TCRbeta library was prepared in parallel with an identical number of PCR cycles. In the original analysis: The number of functional CDR3beta clonotypes in each TCRbeta library ranged from about 2,800 to 18,000. MIGEC 1.2.9 was used for UMI extraction and consensus assembly, with at least three reads per UMI being required. MiXCR 3.0.3 was used to extract in-frame CDR3beta repertoires. Each sample was downsampled to 42,000 randomly selected UMIs before diversity metrics were computed in VDJtools 1.2.1. For the top 3,000 clones of each sample pair, the repertoire overlap metrics D, R and F2 were calculated in VDJtools. TCRdb reprocessed the reads, reporting each CDR3 protein sequence once and no DNA. TCRdb, rather than the study authors, made the V and J calls. For this sample, the table gives about 10,000 distinct CDR3 sequences. The ten largest make up roughly 15% of the sample.

The cysteine opens and the phenylalanine closes a CDR3 of 20 amino acids. The protein alone is recorded here. CDR1 is given as MGHRA and CDR2 as YSYEKL, both from the germline V gene. The research as a whole found: Sequencing was limited to TCRbeta chains, and the repertoire comparisons were based on about 6 donors analyzed with paired t-tests and Bonferroni correction. Similarly high normalized Shannon-Wiener diversity was shown by TSTEM and TPEX subsets, whereas comparatively lower diversity was seen in effector memory subsets. Clonotypes were shared with effector memory cells by both stem-like subsets, but only minimal overlap was found between TSTEM and TPEX repertoires, suggesting distinct antigen spectra. Chao1 estimates suggested greater repertoire diversity in TSTEM than in TPEX subsets, potentially reflecting a broader range of specificities.

The receptor's source is a human donor in good health. The chain joins TRBV4-1 to TRBJ1-3. Material: CD8+ stem-like memory T cells (TSCM and TCM) sorted from PBMCs. The sample's cell subset or site label, in plain terms: stem-like memory CD8 T cells (TSTEM), CCR7+ PD-1- TIGIT-. This receptor carries the CDR3 CASSQLLLQGPLTAGNTIYF.